Each of the 12 T cell receptor beta chains below was sequenced from the same sample in a study of shared clonotypes between healthy human individuals. Using immunoSEQ multiplex PCR, the repertoire was profiled, and TCRdb retains in-frame clones only, with some absent. Of about 2.4 million clones listed, about 92% are singletons. The specimen sequenced was naive CD4+ T cells sorted from blood. As for subset: CD45RA+ positively selected. These receptors were taken from a man aged 18 to 29 in good health.

The gene calls are TRBV30 and TRBJ1-6, with D perhaps TRBD1 (6 bases). Trimming took 8 bases from V and 14 from J, leaving 28 bases between them. CDR1 GTSNPN and CDR2 SVGIG come from the germline V gene (reference sequence). The CDR3 covers 15 residues. CDR3 sequence reads: CAAYGTSGSSKTLHF. For the CDR3, the DNA is TGTGCCGCTTACGGGACATCGGGCTCTTCCAAGACCCTCCACTTT.

The rearrangement joins TRBV28 to TRBJ2-7; the match to TRBD2 covers 8 bases. Germline V CDR1 and CDR2: MDHEN, SYDVKM. The trim removed 2 bases at V and 4 bases at J, leaving 4 bases unmatched. The CDR3 consists of 14 residues. DNA for the CDR3: TGTGCCAGCAGTTTAGTTAGCGGGGTGTACGAGCAGTACTTC. Its translation is CASSLVSGVYEQYF.

V and J are TRBV9 and TRBJ2-3, with 9 bases matching TRBD1. The germline gives CDR1 SGDLS, CDR2 YYNGEE. The ends lost 3 bases at V and 5 bases at J; junction bases unmatched: 4. This CDR3 has 14 residues. The CDR3 DNA reads TGTGCCAGCAGCGCGGGACAGGGCGTAGATACGCAGTATTTT. Protein sequence: CASSAGQGVDTQYF. Filled out from reference TRBV9 and TRBJ2-3, the complete variable domain reads DSGVTQTPKHLITATGQRVTLRCSPRSGDLSVYWYQQSLDQGLQFLIQYYNGEERAKGNILERFSAQQFPDLHSELNLSSLELGDSALYFCASSAGQGVDTQYFGPGTRLTVL.

This clone was counted between two and nine times. Other DNA sequences in this specimen translate into the identical CDR3. V and J are TRBV6-6 and TRBJ1-5; 8 nucleotides line up with TRBD1. The junction had 4 bases not matched to a gene; V was cut back by 9 bases and J by 6 bases. This CDR3 has 12 residues. Germline CDR1 MNHNY, CDR2 SVGAGI (reference sequence). The CDR3 nucleotides are TGTGCCAGTGGACAGGGAGGTCAGCCCCAGCATTTT. As protein: CASGQGGQPQHF.

On this clone itself: Other DNA sequences in the same sample also yield this CDR3. The J gene is TRBJ1-4, the V gene TRBV18; no clear D. The V gene lost 4 bases and the J gene lost 0 bases, with 6 bases spanning the gap. CDR3 length equals 14 residues. Germline CDR1 and CDR2: KGHSH and LQKENI. The DNA of the CDR3 is TGTGCCAGCTCACTGGGAACAACTAATGAAAAACTGTTTTTT. It specifies CASSLGTTNEKLFF.

The gene calls are TRBV4-1 and TRBJ2-3; D is perhaps TRBD1 (6 bases). This CDR3 contains 18 residues. Germline-derived CDR1 and CDR2 are MGHRA and YSYEKL. V was shortened by 0 bases and J by 0 bases, with 16 bases between the two germline ends. As DNA, the CDR3 is TGCGCCAGCAGCCAAGATCCGACAGGACTTACGAGCACAGATACGCAGTATTTT. The encoded protein is CASSQDPTGLTSTDTQYF.

This rearrangement joins TRBV6-1 to TRBJ1-6; D gene ambiguous. This CDR3 region has 14 residues. Germline CDR1 is MNHNS and CDR2 is SASEGT. Trimming removed 8 bases from V and 10 bases from J, with 18 bases in between. The CDR3 DNA is TGTGCCAGCCAAACGGGCAGGTTGAGGTCACCCCTCCACTTT. Protein sequence: CASQTGRLRSPLHF.

The CDR3 here is CARSLTGLREARPRENIQYF. The CDR3 nucleotides read TGTGCCAGAAGCTTAACGGGACTTAGGGAGGCCCGGCCAAGGGAAAACATTCAGTACTTC. This chain connects TRBV5-3 to TRBJ2-4; weak D call: TRBD2 (6 bases). TRBV5-3 is annotated as an ORF whose role is uncertain. Trimming removed 2 bases at V and 5 bases at J, with 29 bases between. The CDR3 has 20 amino acids.

The CDR3 DNA is TGCAGTGCTGAAGAGGGAGGCGAGCAGTACTTC. Translation gives CSAEEGGEQYF. The rearrangement joins TRBV20-1 to TRBJ2-7, with D tentatively TRBD2 (6 bases). The V gene's germline CDR1 is DFQATT and CDR2 SNEGSKA (reference sequence). V shed 5 bases and J shed 6 bases, with 11 bases lying between them. CDR3 size: 11 residues.

The J gene is TRBJ1-2, the V gene TRBV7-8; D unclear. Germline values: CDR1 SGHVS, CDR2 FQNEAQ. V lost 0 bases to trimming and J lost 3 bases, with 20 bases between them. The CDR3 spans 18 residues. The CDR3 sequence: CASSLAGSAGFPYYGYTF. In DNA form, the CDR3 reads TGTGCCAGCAGCTTAGCGGGTTCGGCAGGCTTCCCATACTATGGCTACACCTTC.

This clone was recorded a few times. Different DNA sequences within this sample yield the same CDR3. The chain has TRBV18 and TRBJ2-2; TRBD1 matches at 8 bases. The V and J ends lost 4 bases and 1 base, in that order; junction bases with no gene match: 2. Germline CDR1 is KGHSH and CDR2 is LQKENI. The length of the CDR3 is 15 residues. CDR3 in amino acids: CASSQGTGNTGELFF. Here the CDR3 DNA reads TGTGCCAGCTCACAAGGGACAGGGAACACCGGGGAGCTGTTTTTT.

This clone was counted only a few times. V gene TRBV5-1 combines with J gene TRBJ2-2, with 8 bases matching TRBD1. The germline V gene has CDR1 SGHRS and CDR2 YFSETQ. With 3 bases clipped from V and 2 bases from J, the junction kept 6 bases outside the gene matches. This CDR3 region has 16 residues. Here the CDR3 reads CASSSSGQVNTGELFF. DNA of the CDR3: TGCGCCAGCAGCTCTTCGGGACAGGTTAACACCGGGGAGCTGTTTTTT.